This T cell receptor beta chain was identified during a study of CD8+ T cells in alopecia areata. Study-wide results and caveats: While tofacitinib was given, many expanded lesional clones persisted in scalp and blood.

It was cDNA, reverse transcribed from extracted RNA, that served as the sequencing template. Sequencing was performed with immunoSEQ multiplex PCR; in TCRdb, only in-frame clones are kept and a portion is missing. The profile shows 200,000 to 250,000 clones, roughly two fifths of them singletons. Treatment: oral pan-JAK inhibitor, 5-10 mg twice daily. This clone is a singleton in its sample. Antigen unknown. The TCR originated in a human donor with alopecia areata. Sequencing was performed on CD4+ T cells sorted from blood, taken at approximately week 30, from a patient treated with tofacitinib.

The CDR3 bases are TGTGCCTCCTCCGGTAGGGGCATGAACACTGAAGCTTTCTTT. This sequence encodes CASSGRGMNTEAFF. The gene calls are TRBV30 and TRBJ1-1; possible D gene TRBD1, 5 bases. Trimming removed 7 bases from V and 0 bases from J, with 15 bases in between. CDR3 size: 14 residues. In germline, CDR1 is GTSNPN, CDR2 SVGIG (reference sequence).